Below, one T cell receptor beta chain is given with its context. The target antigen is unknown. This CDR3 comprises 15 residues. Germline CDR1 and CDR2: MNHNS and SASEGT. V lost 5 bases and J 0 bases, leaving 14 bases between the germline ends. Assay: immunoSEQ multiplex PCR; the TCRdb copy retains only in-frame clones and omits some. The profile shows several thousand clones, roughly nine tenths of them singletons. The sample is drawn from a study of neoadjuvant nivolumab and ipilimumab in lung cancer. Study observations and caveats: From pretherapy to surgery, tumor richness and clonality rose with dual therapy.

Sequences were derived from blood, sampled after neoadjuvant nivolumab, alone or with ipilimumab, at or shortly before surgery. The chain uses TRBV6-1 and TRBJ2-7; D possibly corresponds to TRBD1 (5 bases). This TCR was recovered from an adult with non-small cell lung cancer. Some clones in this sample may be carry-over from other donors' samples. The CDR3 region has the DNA TGTGCCAGCAGTTCGCAGACAGATGACTCCTACGAGCAGTACTTC. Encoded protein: CASSSQTDDSYEQYF.